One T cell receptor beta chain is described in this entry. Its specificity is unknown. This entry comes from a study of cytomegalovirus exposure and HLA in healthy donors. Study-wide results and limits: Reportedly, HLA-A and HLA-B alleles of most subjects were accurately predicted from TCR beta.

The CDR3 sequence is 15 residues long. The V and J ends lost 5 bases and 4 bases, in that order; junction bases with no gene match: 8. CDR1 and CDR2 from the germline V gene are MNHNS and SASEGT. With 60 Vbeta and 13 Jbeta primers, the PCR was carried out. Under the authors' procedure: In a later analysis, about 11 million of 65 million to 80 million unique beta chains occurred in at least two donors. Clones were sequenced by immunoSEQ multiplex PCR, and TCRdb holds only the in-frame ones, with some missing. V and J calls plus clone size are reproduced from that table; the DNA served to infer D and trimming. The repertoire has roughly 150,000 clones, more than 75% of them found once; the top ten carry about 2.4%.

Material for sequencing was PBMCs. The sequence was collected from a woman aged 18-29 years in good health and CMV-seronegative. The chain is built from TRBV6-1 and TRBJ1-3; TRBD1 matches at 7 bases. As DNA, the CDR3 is TGTGCCAGCAGTCAAGACAGGGTGGCCGGAAACACCATATATTTT. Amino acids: CASSQDRVAGNTIYF.